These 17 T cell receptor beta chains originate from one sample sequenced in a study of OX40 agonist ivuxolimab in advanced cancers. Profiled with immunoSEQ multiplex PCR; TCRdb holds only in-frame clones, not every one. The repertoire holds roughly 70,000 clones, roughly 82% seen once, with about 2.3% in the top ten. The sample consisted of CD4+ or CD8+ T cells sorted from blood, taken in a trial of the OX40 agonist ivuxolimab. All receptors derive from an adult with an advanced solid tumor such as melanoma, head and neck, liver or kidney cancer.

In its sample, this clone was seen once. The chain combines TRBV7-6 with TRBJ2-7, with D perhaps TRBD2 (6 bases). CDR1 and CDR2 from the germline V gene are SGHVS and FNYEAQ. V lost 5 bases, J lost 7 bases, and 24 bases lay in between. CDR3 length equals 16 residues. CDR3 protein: CASSLGLGTGVGEQYF. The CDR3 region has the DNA TGTGCCAGCAGCCTGGGGCTAGGAACGGGAGTTGGGGAGCAGTACTTC.

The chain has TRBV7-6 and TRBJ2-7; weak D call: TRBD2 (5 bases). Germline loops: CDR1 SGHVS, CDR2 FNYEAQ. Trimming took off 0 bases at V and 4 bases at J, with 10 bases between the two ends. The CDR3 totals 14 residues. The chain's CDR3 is CASSLADWGYEQYF. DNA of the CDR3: TGTGCCAGCAGCTTAGCGGACTGGGGATACGAGCAGTACTTC.

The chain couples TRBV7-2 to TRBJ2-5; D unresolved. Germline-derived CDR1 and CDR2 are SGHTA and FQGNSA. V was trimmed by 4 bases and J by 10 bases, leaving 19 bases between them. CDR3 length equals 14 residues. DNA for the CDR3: TGTGCCAGCAGCTCAGGCGCCGGCGGTTCTCGCCAGTACTTC. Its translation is CASSSGAGGSRQYF. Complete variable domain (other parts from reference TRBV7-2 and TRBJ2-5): GAGVSQSPSNKVTEKGKDVELRCDPISGHTALYWYRQSLGQGLEFLIYFQGNSAPDKSGLPSDRFSAERTGGSVSTLTIQRTQQEDSAVYLCASSSGAGGSRQYFGPGTRLLVL.

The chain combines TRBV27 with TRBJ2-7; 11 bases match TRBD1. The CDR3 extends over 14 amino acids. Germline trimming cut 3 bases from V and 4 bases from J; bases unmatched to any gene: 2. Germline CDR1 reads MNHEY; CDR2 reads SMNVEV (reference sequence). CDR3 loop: CASSLDRGRYEQYF. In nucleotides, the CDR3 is TGTGCCAGCAGTTTGGACAGGGGGCGTTACGAGCAGTACTTC.

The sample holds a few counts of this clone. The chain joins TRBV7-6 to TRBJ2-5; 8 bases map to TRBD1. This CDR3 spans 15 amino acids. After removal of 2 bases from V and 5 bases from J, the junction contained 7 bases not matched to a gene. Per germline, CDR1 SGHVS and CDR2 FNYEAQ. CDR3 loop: CASSLPQGAGETQYF. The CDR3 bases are TGTGCCAGCAGCTTACCCCAGGGGGCTGGGGAGACCCAGTACTTC.

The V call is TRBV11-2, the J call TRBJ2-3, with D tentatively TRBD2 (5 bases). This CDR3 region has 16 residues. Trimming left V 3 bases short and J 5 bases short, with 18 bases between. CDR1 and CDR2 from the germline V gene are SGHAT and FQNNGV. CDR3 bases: TGTGCCAGCAGCTTTTTTGAATGGCGGGTGGGAGATACGCAGTATTTT. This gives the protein CASSFFEWRVGDTQYF.

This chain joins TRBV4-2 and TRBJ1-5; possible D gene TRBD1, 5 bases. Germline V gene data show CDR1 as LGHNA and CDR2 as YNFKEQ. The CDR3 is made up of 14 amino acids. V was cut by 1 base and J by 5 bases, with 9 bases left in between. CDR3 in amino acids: CASSQVQGYQPQHF. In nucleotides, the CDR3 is TGTGCCAGCAGCCAAGTCCAGGGTTATCAGCCCCAGCATTTT.

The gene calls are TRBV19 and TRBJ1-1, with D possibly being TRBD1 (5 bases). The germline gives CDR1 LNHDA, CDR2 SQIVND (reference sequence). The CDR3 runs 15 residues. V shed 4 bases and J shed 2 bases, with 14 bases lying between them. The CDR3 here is CASSRGDILNTEAFF. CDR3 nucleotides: TGTGCCAGTAGTAGGGGCGACATACTAAACACTGAAGCTTTCTTT.

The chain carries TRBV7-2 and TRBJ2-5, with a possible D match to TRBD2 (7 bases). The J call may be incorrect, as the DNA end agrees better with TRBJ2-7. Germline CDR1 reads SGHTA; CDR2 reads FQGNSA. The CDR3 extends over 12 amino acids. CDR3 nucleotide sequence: TGTGCCAGTGGGAGGGGGTGGTACGAGCAGTACTTC. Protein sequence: CASGRGWYEQYF.

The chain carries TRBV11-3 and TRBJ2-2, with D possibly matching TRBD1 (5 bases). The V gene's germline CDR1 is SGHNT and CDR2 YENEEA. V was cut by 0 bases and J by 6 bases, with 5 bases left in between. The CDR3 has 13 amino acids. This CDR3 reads CASSLEGAGELFF. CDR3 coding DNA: TGTGCCAGCAGCTTAGAAGGGGCCGGGGAGCTGTTTTTT. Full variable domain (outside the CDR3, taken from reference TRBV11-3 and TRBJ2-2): EAGVVQSPRYKIIEKKQPVAFWCNPISGHNTLYWYLQNLGQGPELLIRYENEEAVDDSQLPKDRFSAERLKGVDSTLKIQPAELGDSAVYLCASSLEGAGELFFGEGSRLTVL.

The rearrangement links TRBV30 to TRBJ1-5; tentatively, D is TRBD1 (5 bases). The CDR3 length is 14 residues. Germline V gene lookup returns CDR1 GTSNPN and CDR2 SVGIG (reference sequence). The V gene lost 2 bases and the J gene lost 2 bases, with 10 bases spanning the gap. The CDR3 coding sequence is TGTGCCTGGAGTCAGGGTTCTGGCAATCAGCCCCAGCATTTT. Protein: CAWSQGSGNQPQHF.

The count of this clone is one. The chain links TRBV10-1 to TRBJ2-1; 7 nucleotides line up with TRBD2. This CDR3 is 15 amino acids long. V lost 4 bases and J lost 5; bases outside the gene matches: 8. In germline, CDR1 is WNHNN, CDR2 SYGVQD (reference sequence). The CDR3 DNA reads TGCGCCAGCAGTGTGTCGGGGAGGGGAAACAATGAGCAGTTCTTC. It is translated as CASSVSGRGNNEQFF.

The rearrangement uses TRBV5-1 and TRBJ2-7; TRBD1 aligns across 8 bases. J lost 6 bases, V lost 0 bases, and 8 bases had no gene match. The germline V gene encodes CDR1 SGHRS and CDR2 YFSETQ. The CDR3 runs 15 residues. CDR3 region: CASSLDGQGAFEQYF. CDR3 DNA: TGCGCCAGCAGCTTGGACGGGCAGGGGGCCTTCGAGCAGTACTTC.

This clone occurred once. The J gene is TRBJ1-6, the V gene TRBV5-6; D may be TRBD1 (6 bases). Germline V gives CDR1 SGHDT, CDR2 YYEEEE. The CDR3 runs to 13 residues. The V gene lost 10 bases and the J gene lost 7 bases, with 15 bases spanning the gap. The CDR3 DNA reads TGTGCCTCCCAAGGGGGTTCAAATTCACCCCTCCACTTT. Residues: CASQGGSNSPLHF. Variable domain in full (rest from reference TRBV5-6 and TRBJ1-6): DAGVTQSPTHLIKTRGQQVTLRCSPKSGHDTVSWYQQALGQGPQFIFQYYEEEERQRGNFPDRFSGHQFPNYSSELNVNALLLGDSALYLCASQGGSNSPLHFGNGTRLTVT.

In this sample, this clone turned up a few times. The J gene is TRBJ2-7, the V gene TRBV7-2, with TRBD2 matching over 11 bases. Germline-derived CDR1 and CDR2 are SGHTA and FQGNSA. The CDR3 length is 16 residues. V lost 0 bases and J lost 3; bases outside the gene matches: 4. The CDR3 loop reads CASSLALAGGLYEQYF. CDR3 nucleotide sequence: TGTGCCAGCAGCTTAGCCCTAGCGGGGGGTCTCTACGAGCAGTACTTC.

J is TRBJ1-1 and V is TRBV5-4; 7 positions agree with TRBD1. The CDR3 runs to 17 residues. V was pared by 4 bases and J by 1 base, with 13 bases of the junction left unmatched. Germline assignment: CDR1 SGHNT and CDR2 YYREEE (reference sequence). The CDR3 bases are TGTGCCAGCAGCCCAAGGACAGGAGTTGGGGAGAACACTGAAGCTTTCTTT. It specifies CASSPRTGVGENTEAFF.

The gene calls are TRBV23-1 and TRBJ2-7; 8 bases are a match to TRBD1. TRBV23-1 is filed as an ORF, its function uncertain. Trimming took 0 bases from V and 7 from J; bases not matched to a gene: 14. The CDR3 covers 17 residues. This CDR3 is CASSQSATDRENSEQYF. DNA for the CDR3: TGCGCCAGCAGTCAATCGGCTACGGACAGGGAAAATTCGGAGCAGTACTTC.